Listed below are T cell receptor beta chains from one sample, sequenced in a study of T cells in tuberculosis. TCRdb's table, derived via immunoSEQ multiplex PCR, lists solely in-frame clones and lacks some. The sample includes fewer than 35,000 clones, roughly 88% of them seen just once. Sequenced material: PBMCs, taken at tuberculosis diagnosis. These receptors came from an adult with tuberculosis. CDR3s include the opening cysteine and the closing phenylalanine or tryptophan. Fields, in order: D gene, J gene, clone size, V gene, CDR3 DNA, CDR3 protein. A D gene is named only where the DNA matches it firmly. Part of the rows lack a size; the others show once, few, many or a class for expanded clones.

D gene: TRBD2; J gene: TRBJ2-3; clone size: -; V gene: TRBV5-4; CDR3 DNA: TGTGCCAGCAGCTTGGCTCTAGCGGGGGGGCCAGATACGCAGTATTTT; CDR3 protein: CASSLALAGGPDTQYF
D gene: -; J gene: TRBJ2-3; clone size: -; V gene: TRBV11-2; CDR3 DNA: TGTGCCAGCAGGGACAGTTCCACAGATACGCAGTATTTT; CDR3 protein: CASRDSSTDTQYF
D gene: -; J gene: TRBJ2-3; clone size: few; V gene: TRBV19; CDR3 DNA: TGTGCCAGTACCCTTCGGGCTAGCTCAGATACGCAGTATTTT; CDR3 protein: CASTLRASSDTQYF
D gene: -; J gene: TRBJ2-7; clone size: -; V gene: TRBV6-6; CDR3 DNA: TGTGCCAGCAGTTACACGGGAAGTAGAGCCGAGCAGTACTTC; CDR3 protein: CASSYTGSRAEQYF
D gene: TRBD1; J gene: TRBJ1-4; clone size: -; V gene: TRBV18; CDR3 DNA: TGTGCCAGCTCACCACCCGGACAGGGGATGGGAGAAAAACTGTTTTTT; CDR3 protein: CASSPPGQGMGEKLFF
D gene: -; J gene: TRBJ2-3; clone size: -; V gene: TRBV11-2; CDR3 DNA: TGTGCCAGCAGCTTAGGAAGGAGGCTCACAGATACGCAGTATTTT; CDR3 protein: CASSLGRRLTDTQYF
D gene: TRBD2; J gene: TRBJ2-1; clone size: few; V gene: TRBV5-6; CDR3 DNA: TGTGCCAGCAGCTTGACCCTAGCGGGGGGGCAGTTCTTC; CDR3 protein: CASSLTLAGGQFF
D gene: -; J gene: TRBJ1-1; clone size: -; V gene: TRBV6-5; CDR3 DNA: TGTGCCAGCCAGGGGAACACTGAAGCTTTCTTT; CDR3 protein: CASQGNTEAFF
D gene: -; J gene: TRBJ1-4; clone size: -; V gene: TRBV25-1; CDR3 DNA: TGTGCCAGCAGTGAGATAAGGGGTGAAAAACTGTTTTTT; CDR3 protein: CASSEIRGEKLFF
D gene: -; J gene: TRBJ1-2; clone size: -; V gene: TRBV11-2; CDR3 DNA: TGTGCCAGCAGCTTAATGCGGACAGTCCTCAAGGGGTATGGCTACACCTTC; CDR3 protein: CASSLMRTVLKGYGYTF
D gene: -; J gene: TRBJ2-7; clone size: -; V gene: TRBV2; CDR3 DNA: TGTGCCAGCAGTGGGCCAGGCAGATACGAGCAGTACTTC; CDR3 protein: CASSGPGRYEQYF
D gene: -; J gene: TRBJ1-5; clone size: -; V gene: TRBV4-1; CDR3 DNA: TGCGCCAGCAGCCAAGAGAGAAGGGGCGAGGCTTATAGCAATCAGCCCCAGCATTTT; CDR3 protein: CASSQERRGEAYSNQPQHF
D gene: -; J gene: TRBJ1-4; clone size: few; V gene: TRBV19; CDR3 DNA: TGTGCCAGTAGTATAAGGCAGGGAGGTGCAACTAATGAAAAACTGTTTTTT; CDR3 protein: CASSIRQGGATNEKLFF
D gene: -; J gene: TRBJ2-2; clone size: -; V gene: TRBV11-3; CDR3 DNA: TGTGCCAGCAGCTTAGGGACTAACACCGGGGAGCTGTTTTTT; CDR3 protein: CASSLGTNTGELFF
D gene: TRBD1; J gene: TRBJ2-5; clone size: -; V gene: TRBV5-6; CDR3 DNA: TGTGCCAGCAGCCAGTCCCTCAGGGGGCGCGGGGAGACCCAGTACTTC; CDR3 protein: CASSQSLRGRGETQYF
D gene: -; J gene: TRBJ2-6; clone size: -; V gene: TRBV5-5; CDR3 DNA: TGTGCCAGCAGCTTAACAGGGCTCCTCTCTGGGGCCAACGTCCTGACTTTC; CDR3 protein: CASSLTGLLSGANVLTF
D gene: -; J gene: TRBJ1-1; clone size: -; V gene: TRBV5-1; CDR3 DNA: TGCGCCAGCAGCTTGGCTTGGGGGCGAACTGAAGCTTTCTTT; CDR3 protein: CASSLAWGRTEAFF
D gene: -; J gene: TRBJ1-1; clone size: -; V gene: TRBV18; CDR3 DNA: TGTGCCAGCTCACCTCAGGGGAACGCCGATAAGCCTTTCTTT; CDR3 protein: CASSPQGNADKPFF
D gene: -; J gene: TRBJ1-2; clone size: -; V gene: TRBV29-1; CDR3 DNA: TGCAGCGTGAATGTAGGAGGGAGGGACACCTTC; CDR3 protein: CSVNVGGRDTF
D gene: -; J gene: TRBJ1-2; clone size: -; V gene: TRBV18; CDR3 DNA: TGTGCCAGCTCACCTTACGACTCAAACTATGGCTACACCTTC; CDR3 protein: CASSPYDSNYGYTF
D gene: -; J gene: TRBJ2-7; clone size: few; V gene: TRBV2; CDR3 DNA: TGTGCCAGCAGTGAAAGGGACTGGGCCTACGAGCAGTACTTC; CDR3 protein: CASSERDWAYEQYF
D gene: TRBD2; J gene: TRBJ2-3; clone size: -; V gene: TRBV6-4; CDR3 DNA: TGTGCCAGCAGTGGGACTAGCGGGAGAACAGATACGCAGTATTTT; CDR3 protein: CASSGTSGRTDTQYF
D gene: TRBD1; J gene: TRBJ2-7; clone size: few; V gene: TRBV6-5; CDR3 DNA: TGTGCCAGCAGTTACTCTGGGACAGACTACGAGCAGTACTTC; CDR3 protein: CASSYSGTDYEQYF
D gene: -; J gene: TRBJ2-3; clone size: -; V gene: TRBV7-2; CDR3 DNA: TGTGCCAGCAGCTTAGGAGGGAGCTTCCGCACGCAGTATTTT; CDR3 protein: CASSLGGSFRTQYF
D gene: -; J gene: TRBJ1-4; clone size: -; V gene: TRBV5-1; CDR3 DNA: TGCGCCAGCAGCTTGGCGCGTGGGCCTCCTGAAAAACTGTTTTTT; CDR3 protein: CASSLARGPPEKLFF
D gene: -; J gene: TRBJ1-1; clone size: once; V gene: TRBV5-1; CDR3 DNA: TGCGCCAGCAGCTTGGCCCCGGGGGAAACTGAAGCTTTCTTT; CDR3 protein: CASSLAPGETEAFF
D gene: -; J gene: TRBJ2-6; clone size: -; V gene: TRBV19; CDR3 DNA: TGTGCCAGTAACGAGGCAGCCAACGTCCTGACTTTC; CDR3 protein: CASNEAANVLTF
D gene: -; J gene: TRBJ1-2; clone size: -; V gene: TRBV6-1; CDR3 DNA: TGTGCCAGCAGTGAAGTTAGGCGCAGCGTCTATGGCTACACCTTC; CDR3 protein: CASSEVRRSVYGYTF
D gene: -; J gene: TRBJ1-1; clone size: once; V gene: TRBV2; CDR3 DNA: TGTGCCAGCAATAACAGACTAATGAACACTGAAGCTTTCTTT; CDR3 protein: CASNNRLMNTEAFF
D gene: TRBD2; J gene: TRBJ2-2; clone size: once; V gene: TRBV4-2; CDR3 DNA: TGTGCCAGCAGCCAAGGGCGGGAGGGAGCGAACACCGGGGAGCTGTTTTTT; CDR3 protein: CASSQGREGANTGELFF
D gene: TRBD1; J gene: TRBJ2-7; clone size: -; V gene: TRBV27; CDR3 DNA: TGTGCCAGCAGTTTAACCCCGGGACAGGGGGCGCGGGAGCAGTACTTC; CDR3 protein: CASSLTPGQGAREQYF
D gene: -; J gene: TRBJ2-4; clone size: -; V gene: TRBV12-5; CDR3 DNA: TGTGCTAGTGGTTTGGTACCGCAGGACTCCATTCAGTACTTC; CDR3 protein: CASGLVPQDSIQYF
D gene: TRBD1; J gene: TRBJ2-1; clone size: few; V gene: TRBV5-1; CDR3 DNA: TGCGCCAGCACCATGGGGACAGGTAGGGCGGGTCCATCTAGGTACAATGAGCAGTTCTTC; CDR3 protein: CASTMGTGRAGPSRYNEQFF
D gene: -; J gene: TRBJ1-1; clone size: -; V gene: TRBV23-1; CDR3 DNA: TGCGCCAGCAGTCAACAGGGGTGGGACACTGAAGCTTTCTTT; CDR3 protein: CASSQQGWDTEAFF
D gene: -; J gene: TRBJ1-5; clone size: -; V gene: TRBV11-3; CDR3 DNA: TGTGCCAGCAGTCGCCTCCGGGGCAATCAGCCCCAGCATTTT; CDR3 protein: CASSRLRGNQPQHF
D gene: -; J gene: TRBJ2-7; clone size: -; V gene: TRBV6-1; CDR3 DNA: TGTGCCAGCAGTGAATCGCGCCTGTGGGAGCAGTACTTC; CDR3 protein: CASSESRLWEQYF
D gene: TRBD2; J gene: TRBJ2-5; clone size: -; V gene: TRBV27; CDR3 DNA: TGTGCCAGCAGTTTAGAGGGTAGCGGGGGGAAGACCCAGTACTTC; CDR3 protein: CASSLEGSGGKTQYF
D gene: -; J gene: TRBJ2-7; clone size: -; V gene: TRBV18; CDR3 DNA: TGTGCCAGCTCATGGACAGTAGAAGAGCAGTACTTC; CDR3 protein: CASSWTVEEQYF
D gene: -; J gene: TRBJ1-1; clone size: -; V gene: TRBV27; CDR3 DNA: TGTGCCAGCAGTTTGGGAGGGGCTGAAGCTTTCTTT; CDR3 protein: CASSLGGAEAFF
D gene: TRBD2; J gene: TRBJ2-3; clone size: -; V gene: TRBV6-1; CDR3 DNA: TGTGCCAGCAGTGTCGTAGCGGGAGGGCCGACCCTTTCTAGCACAGATACGCAGTATTTT; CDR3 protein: CASSVVAGGPTLSSTDTQYF
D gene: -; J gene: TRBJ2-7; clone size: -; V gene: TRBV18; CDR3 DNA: TGTGCCAGCTCATCGAACAGAGACGAGCAGTACTTC; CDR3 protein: CASSSNRDEQYF
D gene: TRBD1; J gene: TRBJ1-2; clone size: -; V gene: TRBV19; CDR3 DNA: TGTGCCAGTAGTGTTGGGACAGGCTTCGATGGCTACACCTTC; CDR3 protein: CASSVGTGFDGYTF
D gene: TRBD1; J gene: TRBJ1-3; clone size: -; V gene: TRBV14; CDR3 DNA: TGTGCCAGCAGCCAAGTGGCAGGGGGCGGAAACACCATATATTTT; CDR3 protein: CASSQVAGGGNTIYF
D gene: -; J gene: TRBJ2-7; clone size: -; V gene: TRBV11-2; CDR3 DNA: TGTGCCAGCAGCTTAGATGCCGACTCTCAGTACTTC; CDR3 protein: CASSLDADSQYF
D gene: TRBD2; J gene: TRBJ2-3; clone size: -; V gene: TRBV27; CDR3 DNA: TGTGCCAGCAGCCCAACTAGCGGGGGGGCCGGTACGCAGTATTTT; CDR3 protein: CASSPTSGGAGTQYF
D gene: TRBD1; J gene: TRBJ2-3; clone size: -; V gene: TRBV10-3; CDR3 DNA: TGTGCCATCACACAGGGGGCTGGAACAGATACGCAGTATTTT; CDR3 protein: CAITQGAGTDTQYF
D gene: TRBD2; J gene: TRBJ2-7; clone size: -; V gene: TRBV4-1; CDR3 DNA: TGCGCCAGCAGCCAACTAGCGGGGGCCTACGAGCAGTACTTC; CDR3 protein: CASSQLAGAYEQYF